This T cell receptor (beta chain) appears in the sequencing data of a study of T cell responses to AZD1222 COVID-19 vaccine. The study's findings and limits: Donors were mostly white British, more females; clonal diversity possibly underestimated.

A remark on this clone: Its antigen is currently unknown.

Measured with immunoSEQ multiplex PCR; TCRdb has only the in-frame clones, and not every one. The sample has 110,000 to 150,000 clones, approximately 85% seen once. The V gene lost 0 bases and the J gene lost 14 bases, with 18 bases spanning the gap. The CDR3 covers 14 residues. Germline V gene sequence: CDR1 SGDLS, CDR2 YYNGEE. The gene calls are TRBV9 and TRBJ2-1; maybe TRBD1 (5 bases). The receptor was isolated from an adult in good health. The starting material was peripheral blood, obtained on day 0 of AZD1222 vaccination. The CDR3 here is CASSVVPGPQGEFF. CDR3 coding DNA: TGTGCCAGCAGCGTAGTTCCGGGTCCCCAAGGGGAGTTCTTC.